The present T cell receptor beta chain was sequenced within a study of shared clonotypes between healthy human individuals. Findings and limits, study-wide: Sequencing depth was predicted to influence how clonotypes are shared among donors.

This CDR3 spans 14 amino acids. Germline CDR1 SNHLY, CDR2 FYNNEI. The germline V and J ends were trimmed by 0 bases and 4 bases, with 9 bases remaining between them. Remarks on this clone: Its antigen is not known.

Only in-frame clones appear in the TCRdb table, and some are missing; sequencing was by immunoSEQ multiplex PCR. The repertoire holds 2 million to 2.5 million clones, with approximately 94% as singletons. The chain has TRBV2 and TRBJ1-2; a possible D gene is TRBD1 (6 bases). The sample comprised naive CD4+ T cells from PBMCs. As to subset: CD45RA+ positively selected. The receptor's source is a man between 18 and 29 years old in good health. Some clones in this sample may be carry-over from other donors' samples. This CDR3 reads CASSEAQGPYGYTF. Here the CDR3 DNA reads TGTGCCAGCAGTGAAGCACAGGGACCCTATGGCTACACCTTC.